Presented here are 25 T cell receptor beta chains from one specimen sequenced in a study of T cell responses to AZD1222 COVID-19 vaccine. Repertoires were generated with immunoSEQ multiplex PCR, while TCRdb's copy carries only in-frame clones and drops some. The table has about 97,000 clones, about four fifths seen once; the top ten hold 17%. Sequencing used peripheral blood, obtained on day 0 of AZD1222 vaccination. These receptors were taken from an adult in good health.

The V gene is TRBV23-1, the J gene TRBJ1-2, with 10 bases lining up with TRBD1. TRBV23-1 is filed as an ORF, its function uncertain. The CDR3 runs 16 residues. J was trimmed by 4 bases and V by 8 bases; bases with no gene match: 13. CDR3 in amino acids: CASPWDRGSMPYGYTF. In DNA form, the CDR3 reads TGCGCCAGCCCGTGGGACAGGGGCTCTATGCCCTATGGCTACACCTTC.

The chain links TRBV4-2 to TRBJ2-1, with D unresolved. Trimming stripped 0 bases from V and 4 bases from J, with 10 bases between. CDR3 length equals 15 residues. Germline V lookup: CDR1 LGHNA, CDR2 YNFKEQ. The CDR3 region has the DNA TGTGCCAGCAGCCAAGATCGTAGCAGGTACAATGAGCAGTTCTTC. Amino acids: CASSQDRSRYNEQFF.

The chain uses TRBV10-3 and TRBJ1-1; possibly TRBD1 for D (5 bases). V lost 8 bases and J 1 base, leaving 8 bases between the germline ends. Germline loops: CDR1 ENHRY, CDR2 SYGVKD. The CDR3 loop spans 12 amino acids. The CDR3 region has the DNA TGTGCCATCGGACACCAGAACACTGAAGCTTTCTTT. Translation gives CAIGHQNTEAFF.

The chain joins TRBV7-2 to TRBJ1-1; no clear D. The CDR3 spans 13 residues. The germline V and J ends were trimmed by 6 bases and 9 bases, with 17 bases remaining between them. Germline CDR1 reads SGHTA; CDR2 reads FQGNSA. The CDR3 here is CASSFSAAVQAFF. For the CDR3, the DNA is TGTGCCAGCAGTTTTTCAGCGGCTGTACAAGCTTTCTTT.

The chain joins TRBV19 to TRBJ1-4, with 9 bases identical to TRBD1. Germline V gene data show CDR1 as LNHDA and CDR2 as SQIVND (reference sequence). Losses at the gene ends were 4 bases for V and 6 bases for J; bases not matched to a gene: 12. The CDR3 has 17 amino acids. CDR3 loop: CASSKEAPGQGYEKLFF. The CDR3 DNA reads TGTGCCAGTAGTAAGGAGGCTCCGGGACAGGGCTATGAAAAACTGTTTTTT.

This clone has a handful of counts. The CDR3 coding sequence is TGTGCCAGTAGTATCAGCGTAACGAACACAGATACGCAGTATTTT. Protein product: CASSISVTNTDTQYF. The genes are TRBV19 and TRBJ2-3; D gene unclear. The CDR3 totals 15 residues. The V end was cut by 3 bases, the J end by 2 bases, with 12 bases between. The germline V gene encodes CDR1 LNHDA and CDR2 SQIVND (reference sequence).

The gene calls are TRBV6-5 and TRBJ2-1, with D tentatively TRBD2 (5 bases). This CDR3 is 16 amino acids long. Germline V lookup: CDR1 MNHEY, CDR2 SVGAGI. The V gene lost 0 bases and the J gene lost 6 bases, with 15 bases spanning the gap. The CDR3 nucleotides read TGTGCCAGCAGTTACTCGCAGGCGAGGGTAGGCAATGAGCAGTTCTTC. It specifies CASSYSQARVGNEQFF.

This chain connects TRBV5-8 to TRBJ2-1; tentatively, D is TRBD2 (6 bases). Germline CDR1 and CDR2: SGHTS and YDEGEE. V lost 0 bases and J 9 bases, leaving 19 bases between the germline ends. The CDR3 is made up of 16 amino acids. In DNA form, the CDR3 reads TGTGCCAGCAGCTTGGGACTCGCGGGACCGCGGACTGAGCAGTTCTTC. This codes for CASSLGLAGPRTEQFF.

The rearrangement uses TRBV13 and TRBJ2-7; TRBD2 aligns across 8 bases. Germline V CDR1 and CDR2: PRHDT, FYEKMQ (reference sequence). CDR3 length: 16 residues. The junction had 9 bases not matched to a gene; V was cut back by 5 bases and J by 0 bases. The CDR3 region has the DNA TGTGCCAGCAGCCTACCGGGACTAGGGAACTCCTACGAGCAGTACTTC. It encodes CASSLPGLGNSYEQYF.

The rearrangement uses TRBV4-3 and TRBJ2-3, with 12 bases fitting TRBD2. The trim removed 1 base at V and 2 bases at J, leaving 4 bases unmatched. CDR1 and CDR2 (germline): LGHNA, YSLEER. The CDR3 is 17 amino acids. The CDR3 nucleotides are TGCGCCAGCAGCCAAGGCGGACTAGCGGGGATCACAGATACGCAGTATTTT. Residues: CASSQGGLAGITDTQYF.

This clone was seen only a few times. The chain recombines TRBV10-3 with TRBJ1-4; TRBD1 might be the D (6 bases). The CDR3 totals 11 residues. Germline V gene lookup returns CDR1 ENHRY and CDR2 SYGVKD. The DNA of the CDR3 is TGTCCGCAGGGGATTAATGAAAAACTGTTTTTT. It encodes CPQGINEKLFF.

The chain is built from TRBV18 and TRBJ1-2, with D maybe TRBD1 (5 bases). V dropped 2 bases and J dropped 1 base, with 11 bases sitting between them. This CDR3 spans 15 amino acids. Germline V gene data show CDR1 as KGHSH and CDR2 as LQKENI. The CDR3, as DNA: TGTGCCAGCTCACCATTAAGCGGGGGTAACTATGGCTACACCTTC. Its translation is CASSPLSGGNYGYTF.

The V and J genes are TRBV5-8 and TRBJ1-6; 11 nucleotides line up with TRBD1. Germline lookup yields CDR1 SGHTS and CDR2 YDEGEE. The V segment lost 5 bases and the J segment 9 bases; nucleotides outside the gene matches: 19. The length of the CDR3 is 19 residues. CDR3 sequence (DNA): TGTGCCAGCAGTTTTCATCGGGACAGGGGGACGAGTCTTTCTTCACCCCTCCACTTT. As protein: CASSFHRDRGTSLSSPLHF.

J is TRBJ1-5 and V is TRBV5-8; D unresolved. Germline values: CDR1 SGHTS, CDR2 YDEGEE. V dropped 4 bases and J dropped 0 bases, with 8 bases sitting between them. The CDR3 runs 14 residues. The DNA of the CDR3 is TGTGCCAGCAGCCCGAGATATAGCAATCAGCCCCAGCATTTT. Encoded protein: CASSPRYSNQPQHF.

V is TRBV28 and J is TRBJ2-7; D unresolved. This CDR3 is 12 amino acids long. V was trimmed by 2 bases and J by 3 bases, leaving 5 bases between them. CDR1 MDHEN and CDR2 SYDVKM come from the germline V gene. CDR3 nucleotides: TGTGCCAGCAGTTTAAACAGCTACGAGCAGTACGTC. Its translation is CASSLNSYEQYV.

The gene calls are TRBV5-4 and TRBJ1-5, with a tentative D call TRBD1 (6 bases). The CDR3 runs to 15 residues. The V and J ends lost 0 bases and 4 bases respectively, with 11 bases between them. Germline values: CDR1 SGHNT, CDR2 YYREEE (reference sequence). The CDR3 DNA reads as TGTGCCAGCAGCTTGGGTGGGGGCCTGAATCAGCCCCAGCATTTT. It yields the protein CASSLGGGLNQPQHF.

This chain joins TRBV10-3 and TRBJ1-2, with 8 positions matching TRBD1. J was trimmed by 8 bases and V by 3 bases; bases with no gene match: 11. This CDR3 is built from 15 residues. Germline CDR1 reads ENHRY; CDR2 reads SYGVKD. CDR3: CAISEPGTGGRGYTF. In DNA form, the CDR3 reads TGTGCCATCAGTGAACCCGGGACAGGAGGAAGGGGCTACACCTTC.

V usage is TRBV4-2 and J usage is TRBJ1-2; TRBD1 aligns across 7 bases. V trimming: 1 base; J trimming: 3 bases; junction bases outside the gene matches: 5. This CDR3 has 15 residues. CDR1 and CDR2 from the germline V gene are LGHNA and YNFKEQ. The CDR3 sequence is CASSQGGTDHYGYTF. The DNA for the CDR3 is TGTGCCAGCAGCCAAGGGGGGACAGACCACTATGGCTACACCTTC.

The chain's CDR3 is CASSWSGGSSGELFF. CDR3 sequence (DNA): TGTGCCAGCAGTTGGAGCGGGGGGAGCTCCGGGGAGCTGTTTTTT. The chain has TRBV9 and TRBJ2-2; 9 bases align to TRBD2. Losses at the gene ends were 5 bases for V and 6 bases for J; bases not matched to a gene: 8. The CDR3 totals 15 residues. Germline V gene sequence: CDR1 SGDLS, CDR2 YYNGEE.

The DNA for the CDR3 is TGTGCCAGCTCACCTAAAGCGGGGGCGGACGAGCAGTACGTC. Translation gives CASSPKAGADEQYV. V gene TRBV18 combines with J gene TRBJ2-7; 8 positions agree with TRBD2. Germline V gives CDR1 KGHSH, CDR2 LQKENI. Losses at the gene ends were 3 bases for V and 5 bases for J; bases not matched to a gene: 6. This CDR3 contains 14 residues.

This chain uses TRBV9 with TRBJ1-4; D uncertain. V lost 3 bases and J 7 bases, leaving 13 bases between the germline ends. The CDR3 is 14 residues long. Germline CDR1 SGDLS, CDR2 YYNGEE. As DNA, the CDR3 is TGTGCCAGCAGCGCCGCTGATGGGCGTGAAAAACTGTTTTTT. Translation: CASSAADGREKLFF.

The chain uses TRBV3-1 (or the pseudogene TRBV3-2) and TRBJ1-4; D is perhaps TRBD1 (5 bases). This CDR3 has 15 residues. V lost 1 base to trimming and J lost 4 bases, with 10 bases between them. Germline CDR1 and CDR2: LGHDT and YNNKEL (reference sequence). CDR3 sequence reads: CASSQATVVNEKLFF. The CDR3 DNA sequence: TGTGCCAGCAGCCAAGCGACAGTGGTTAATGAAAAACTGTTTTTT.

The genes are TRBV9 and TRBJ2-1; 8 positions match TRBD1. CDR3 length: 14 amino acids. Per the germline V gene, CDR1 is SGDLS and CDR2 is YYNGEE. Trimming at V came to 5 bases and at J to 7 bases, leaving 8 bases not matched to a gene. The CDR3 DNA reads as TGTGCCAGCAGTTTAACGGACAGGGATAATGAGCAGTTCTTC. It specifies CASSLTDRDNEQFF.

The rearrangement links TRBV9 to TRBJ1-1; weak D call: TRBD1 (5 bases). Germline-derived CDR1 and CDR2 are SGDLS and YYNGEE. The CDR3 is 15 amino acids. V lost 0 bases and J 2 bases, leaving 11 bases between the germline ends. As DNA, the CDR3 is TGTGCCAGCAGCGTAGGAGGGGACGCTAACACTGAAGCTTTCTTT. It translates to CASSVGGDANTEAFF.

The chain links TRBV29-1 to TRBJ1-2; a possible D gene is TRBD1 (5 bases). The CDR3 has 13 amino acids. V was shortened by 8 bases and J by 7 bases, with 20 bases between the two germline ends. Germline V CDR1 and CDR2: SQVTM, ANQGSEA. The DNA of the CDR3 is TGCAGCACAAATGGGGGAGACGGTGGTGGCTACACCTTC. It codes for CSTNGGDGGGYTF.